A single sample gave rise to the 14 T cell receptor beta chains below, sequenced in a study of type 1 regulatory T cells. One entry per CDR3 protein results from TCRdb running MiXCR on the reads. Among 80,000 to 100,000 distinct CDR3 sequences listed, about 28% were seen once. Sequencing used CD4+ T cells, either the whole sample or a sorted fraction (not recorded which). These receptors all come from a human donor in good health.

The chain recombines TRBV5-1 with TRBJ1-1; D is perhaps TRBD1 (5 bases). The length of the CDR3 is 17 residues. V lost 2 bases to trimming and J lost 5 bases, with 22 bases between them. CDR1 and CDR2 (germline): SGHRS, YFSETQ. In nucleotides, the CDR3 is TGCGCCAGCAGCTTCTTTCCCCAGGGATCTCGAGGAACTGAAGCTTTCTTT. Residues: CASSFFPQGSRGTEAFF.

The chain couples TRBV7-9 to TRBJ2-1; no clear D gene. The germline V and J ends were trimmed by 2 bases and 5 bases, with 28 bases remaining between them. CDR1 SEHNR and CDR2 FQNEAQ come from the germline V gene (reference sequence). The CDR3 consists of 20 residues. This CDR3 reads CASSLQLRAQSGRLHNEQFF. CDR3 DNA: TGTGCCAGCAGCTTACAGCTCCGGGCGCAATCAGGACGCCTTCACAATGAGCAGTTCTTC.

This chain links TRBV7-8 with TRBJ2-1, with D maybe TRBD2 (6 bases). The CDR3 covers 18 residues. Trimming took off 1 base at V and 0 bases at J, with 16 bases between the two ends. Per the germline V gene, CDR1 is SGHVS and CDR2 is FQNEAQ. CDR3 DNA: TGTGCCAGCAGCTTAGGGAGGGTCGCAATCAGCTCCTACAATGAGCAGTTCTTC. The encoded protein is CASSLGRVAISSYNEQFF.

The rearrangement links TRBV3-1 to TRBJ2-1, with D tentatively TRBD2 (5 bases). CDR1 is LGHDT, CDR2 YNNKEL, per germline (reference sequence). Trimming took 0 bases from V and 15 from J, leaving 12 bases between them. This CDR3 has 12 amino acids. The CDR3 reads CASSQEGVGRFF. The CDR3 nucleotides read TGTGCCAGCAGCCAAGAGGGAGTAGGGCGGTTCTTC.

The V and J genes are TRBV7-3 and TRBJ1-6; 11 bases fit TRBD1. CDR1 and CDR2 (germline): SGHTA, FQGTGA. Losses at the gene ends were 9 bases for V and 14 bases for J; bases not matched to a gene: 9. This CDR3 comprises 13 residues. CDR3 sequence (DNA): TGTGCCAGTAAAGGACAGGGGGCAATTTCCCTCCACTTT. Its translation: CASKGQGAISLHF.

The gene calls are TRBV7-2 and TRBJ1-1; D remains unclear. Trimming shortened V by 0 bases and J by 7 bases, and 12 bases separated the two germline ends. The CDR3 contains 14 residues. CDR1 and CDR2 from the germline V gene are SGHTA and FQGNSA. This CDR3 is CASSLAAAVDEAFF. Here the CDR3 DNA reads TGTGCCAGCAGCTTAGCGGCAGCGGTAGATGAAGCTTTCTTT. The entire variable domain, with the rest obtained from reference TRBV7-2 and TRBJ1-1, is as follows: GAGVSQSPSNKVTEKGKDVELRCDPISGHTALYWYRQSLGQGLEFLIYFQGNSAPDKSGLPSDRFSAERTGGSVSTLTIQRTQQEDSAVYLCASSLAAAVDEAFFGQGTRLTVV.

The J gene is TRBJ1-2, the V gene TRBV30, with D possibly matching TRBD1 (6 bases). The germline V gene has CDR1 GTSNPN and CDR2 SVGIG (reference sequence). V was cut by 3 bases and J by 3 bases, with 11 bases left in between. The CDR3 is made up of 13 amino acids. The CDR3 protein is CAWSGAGDYGYTF. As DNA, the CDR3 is TGTGCCTGGAGCGGGGCAGGGGACTATGGCTACACCTTC.

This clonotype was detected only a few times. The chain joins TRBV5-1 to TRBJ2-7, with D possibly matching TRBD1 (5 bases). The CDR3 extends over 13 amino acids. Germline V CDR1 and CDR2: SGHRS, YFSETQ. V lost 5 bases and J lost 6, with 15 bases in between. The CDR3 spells CASSPLLGAEQYF. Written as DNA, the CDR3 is TGCGCCAGCAGTCCCCTCTTAGGGGCCGAGCAGTACTTC. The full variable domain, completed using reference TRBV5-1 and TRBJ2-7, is KAGVTQTPRYLIKTRGQQVTLSCSPISGHRSVSWYQQTPGQGLQFLFEYFSETQRNKGNFPGRFSGRQFSNSRSEMNVSTLELGDSALYLCASSPLLGAEQYFGPGTRLTVT.

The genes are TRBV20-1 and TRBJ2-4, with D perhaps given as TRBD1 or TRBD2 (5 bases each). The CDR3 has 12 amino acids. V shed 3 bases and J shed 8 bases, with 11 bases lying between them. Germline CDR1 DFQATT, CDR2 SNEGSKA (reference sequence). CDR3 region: CSARGVEYIQYF. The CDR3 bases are TGCAGTGCTAGGGGGGTCGAGTACATTCAGTACTTC.

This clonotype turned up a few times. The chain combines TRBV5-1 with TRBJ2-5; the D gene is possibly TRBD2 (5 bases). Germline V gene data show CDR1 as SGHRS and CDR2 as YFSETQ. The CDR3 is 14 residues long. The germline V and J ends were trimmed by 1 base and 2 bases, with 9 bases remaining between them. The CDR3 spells CASSLWRQQETQYF. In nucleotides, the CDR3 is TGCGCCAGCAGCTTGTGGAGGCAGCAAGAGACCCAGTACTTC. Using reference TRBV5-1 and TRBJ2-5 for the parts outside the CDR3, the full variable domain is KAGVTQTPRYLIKTRGQQVTLSCSPISGHRSVSWYQQTPGQGLQFLFEYFSETQRNKGNFPGRFSGRQFSNSRSEMNVSTLELGDSALYLCASSLWRQQETQYFGPGTRLLVL.

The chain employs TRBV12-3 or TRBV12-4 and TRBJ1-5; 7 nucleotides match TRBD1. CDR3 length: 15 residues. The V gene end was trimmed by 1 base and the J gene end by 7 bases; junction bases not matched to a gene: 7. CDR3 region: CASSLGTGQGQPQHF. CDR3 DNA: TGTGCCAGCAGTTTAGGGACAGGTCAGGGGCAGCCCCAGCATTTT.

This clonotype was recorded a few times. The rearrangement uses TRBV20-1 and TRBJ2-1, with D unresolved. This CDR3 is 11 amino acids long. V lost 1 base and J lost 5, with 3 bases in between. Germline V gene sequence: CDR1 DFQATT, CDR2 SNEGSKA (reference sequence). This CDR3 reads CSARAHNEQFF. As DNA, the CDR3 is TGCAGTGCTAGAGCCCACAATGAGCAGTTCTTC.

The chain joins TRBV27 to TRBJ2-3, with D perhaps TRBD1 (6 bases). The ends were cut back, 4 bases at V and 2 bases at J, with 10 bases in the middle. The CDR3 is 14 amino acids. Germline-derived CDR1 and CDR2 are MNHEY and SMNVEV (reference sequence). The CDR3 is CASSSTGNTDTQYF. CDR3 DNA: TGTGCCAGCAGTTCGACAGGAAACACAGATACGCAGTATTTT.

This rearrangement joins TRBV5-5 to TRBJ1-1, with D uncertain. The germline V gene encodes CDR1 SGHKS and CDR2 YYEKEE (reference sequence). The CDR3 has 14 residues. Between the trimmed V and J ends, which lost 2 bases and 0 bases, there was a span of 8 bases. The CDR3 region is CASSFSGLNTEAFF. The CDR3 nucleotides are TGTGCCAGCAGCTTTTCAGGTTTGAACACTGAAGCTTTCTTT.